This T cell receptor beta chain was observed in a study of Ad26.COV2.S vaccination and SARS-CoV-2 variants. Across the study: Donor was in the COV1001 Ad26.COV2.S trial arm. Ad26.COV2.S given intramuscularly, once or twice 56 days apart.

The protocol was immunoSEQ multiplex PCR, while the TCRdb copy is restricted to in-frame clones and leaves out a portion. The profile shows roughly 300,000 clones, approximately 90% of them singletons. Of note for this clone: Antigen specificity is unknown.

Trimming took 4 bases from V and 4 from J; bases not matched to a gene: 11. The V gene's germline CDR1 is SGHTA and CDR2 FQGTGA. The CDR3 spans 17 residues. General study results and limits: Total T cell responses may have been underestimated by the TCR breadth and depth analyses. Breadth, reportedly substantial, characterized the spike-specific CD8+ and CD4+ T cell responses after vaccination.

Treatment defined: roughly 19 received Ad26.COV2.S at low or high dose, single or two shots; about 5 received placebo; per-sample allocation not given. Samples analyzed were those drawn on day 63 after the first vaccine or placebo injection. V gene TRBV7-3 combines with J gene TRBJ1-1, with 11 bases that match TRBD1. The sequences come from peripheral blood, collected in a trial of Ad26.COV2.S vaccine versus placebo. The receptor was derived from a person between 18 and 60 years old who received the Ad26.COV2.S COVID-19 vaccine or a placebo. For the CDR3, the DNA is TGTGCCAGCAGCTCATACTCCGGACAGGGGGCGCCCACTGAAGCTTTCTTT. It translates to CASSSYSGQGAPTEAFF.